This T cell receptor beta chain appears in the sequencing data of a study of shared clonotypes between healthy human individuals. Study findings and constraints: What naive subsets generally showed was a larger estimated richness than memory subsets showed.

To note about this clone: Its antigen remains unknown.

The assay was immunoSEQ multiplex PCR, and TCRdb's table has in-frame clones only and misses some. The sample has 190,000 or so clones; approximately 70% are singletons. Source material: memory CD4+ T cells sorted from blood. Indicated subset: CD45RA-negative fraction. The origin of this receptor is a man under 40 in good health.

The CDR3 sequence: CASSQTGTRGYTF. Written as DNA, the CDR3 is TGTGCCAGCAGTCAAACAGGGACTCGTGGCTACACCTTC. The chain carries TRBV6-5 and TRBJ1-2; possibly TRBD1 for D (6 bases). Trimming removed 5 bases at V and 7 bases at J, with 14 bases between. This CDR3 contains 13 residues. CDR1 and CDR2 (germline): MNHEY, SVGAGI.